A selection of T cell receptor beta chains follows, all from one sample in a study of Tregs in tolerant kidney transplant recipients. Using immunoSEQ multiplex PCR, the repertoire was profiled, and TCRdb retains in-frame clones only, with some absent. The repertoire holds more than 60,000 clones, with 80% to 90% as singletons. Sequenced material: Tregs from blood, taken before the transplant. The origin of the receptors is a human donor who received a combined kidney and bone marrow transplant. Both conserved end residues are part of each CDR3. The D gene is left open where the match is weak. A clone size is listed for some rows: how often the clone was seen (once, few, many), or a class if it is expanded.

size	J	V	D	CDR3
NA	TRBJ1-2	TRBV11-2	NA	CASSIGGGRGYTF
few	TRBJ2-3	TRBV9	NA	CASSPRTRTDTQYF
NA	TRBJ2-2	TRBV11-2	NA	CASSLGRGRIVAGELFF
NA	TRBJ2-7	TRBV27	NA	CASSRSSPGSPATSYEQYF
NA	TRBJ2-7	TRBV27	NA	CASSLSTGSYEQYF
NA	TRBJ2-4	TRBV9	NA	CASSVAGGGSSNIQYF
NA	TRBJ2-1	TRBV19	TRBD2	CASSIRTSGRIRQPMYNEQFF
once	TRBJ1-1	TRBV4-1	NA	CASSLHVGNTEAFF
once	TRBJ1-5	TRBV12-5	NA	CASGLKSSNQPQHF
NA	TRBJ1-2	TRBV5-5	NA	CASSLDRDGYTF
once	TRBJ2-7	TRBV6-5	TRBD1	CASSSRDRAYEQYF
NA	TRBJ2-6	TRBV29-1	NA	CSVSLTSGANVLTF
once	TRBJ2-7	TRBV6-1	TRBD1	CASNGQGSYEQYF
NA	TRBJ1-6	TRBV6-1	TRBD1	CASRRDRVYNSPLHF
NA	TRBJ2-1	TRBV10-3	TRBD2	CAIRGGGGRADNEQFF
NA	TRBJ2-1	TRBV10-3	NA	CAINGDDNEQFF
NA	TRBJ2-2	TRBV9	TRBD1	CASSVATRYQGQGSVGTGELFF
NA	TRBJ2-3	TRBV4-2	TRBD2	CASSQVRRGAYTDTQYF
NA	TRBJ2-5	TRBV5-6	TRBD1	CASSFRTGGAETQYF
NA	TRBJ2-7	TRBV6-6	NA	CASLGLGSASYEQYF
few	TRBJ2-1	TRBV4-3	TRBD2	CASSQVPAGASYNEQFF
NA	TRBJ1-1	TRBV11-2	NA	CASSSFLSVRGGTEAFF
NA	TRBJ1-5	TRBV6-6	NA	CASSPYGPIVGQPQHF
NA	TRBJ2-7	TRBV5-5	NA	CASSFGRAFRLDEQYF
NA	TRBJ2-6	TRBV27	NA	CASSDGDSGANVLTF
NA	TRBJ1-6	TRBV5-1	NA	CASSPDSTYNSPLHF
NA	TRBJ1-1	TRBV4-3	NA	CASSAYGVMNTEAFF
NA	TRBJ1-1	TRBV5-1	NA	CASSLVSDTEAFF
NA	TRBJ1-1	TRBV5-1	NA	CASSWDGGRTEAFF
NA	TRBJ2-3	TRBV4-1	TRBD2	CASSLTQTSGSGSTDTQYF
few	TRBJ2-7	TRBV30	NA	CAWSTQGYEQYF
once	TRBJ1-4	TRBV5-6	NA	CASSPRGRGVPGAEKLFF
NA	TRBJ2-5	TRBV7-9	NA	CASSLTVGGDVQETQYF
NA	TRBJ1-3	TRBV9	NA	CASSVSEVYQSSGNTIYF
NA	TRBJ1-1	TRBV15	TRBD1	CATSSHVGTGETEAFF
NA	TRBJ2-1	TRBV5-6	TRBD2	CASSPGLGDGYNEQFF
NA	TRBJ2-2	TRBV7-8	NA	CASSVSNTGELFF
NA	TRBJ2-2	TRBV5-6	NA	CASSRLGDGNTGELFF
NA	TRBJ1-1	TRBV19	NA	CASSVPARSQNEAFF
NA	TRBJ2-4	TRBV7-9	NA	CASSLWRGMQAKNIQYF
NA	TRBJ2-7	TRBV5-4	NA	CASSLGGAGSYEQYF
NA	TRBJ2-3	TRBV15	TRBD2	CATSPGLVTGDTQYF
once	TRBJ2-5	TRBV4-3	TRBD2	CASSQDGLAGGETQYF
NA	TRBJ1-1	TRBV7-9	NA	CASSYPVVSTEAFF
NA	TRBJ2-2	TRBV25-1	NA	CASSGPWGNTGELFF
NA	TRBJ2-1	TRBV23-1	TRBD2	CASSQSAPWDLRGYNEQFF
NA	TRBJ1-1	TRBV25-1	NA	CASSRIGGLAFF
NA	TRBJ2-5	TRBV5-6	TRBD2	CASTTGGWETQYF
few	TRBJ1-1	TRBV18	NA	CASSPGRLNTEAFF
NA	TRBJ1-2	TRBV30	NA	CAWSGGRDRAYGYTF
NA	TRBJ2-7	TRBV5-5	NA	CASSLGEARFYEQYF
NA	TRBJ1-1	TRBV7-2	TRBD1	CASSQGQGGEAFF
NA	TRBJ2-1	TRBV7-9	NA	CASSSQREQFF
NA	TRBJ1-1	TRBV15	NA	CATSIERIRTEAFF
NA	TRBJ1-1	TRBV19	NA	CAARGLNTEAFF
NA	TRBJ2-7	TRBV15	TRBD1	CATSSRPGTGLYEQYF
NA	TRBJ2-5	TRBV4-2	NA	CASSQPGTDETQYF